Reported below is one T cell receptor beta chain. Antigen unknown. The read ends 3 residues early relative to the CDR3; the germline J gene fills the gap. The source of the sample is a study of T cell clonality in common variable immunodeficiency. Sequencing used immunoSEQ multiplex PCR; TCRdb keeps in-frame clones, though not all of them. Its table lists fewer than 10,000 clones. V lost 6 bases, J lost 2 bases, and 17 bases lay in between. CDR1 and CDR2 from the germline V gene are SNHLY and FYNNEI. The CDR3 runs to 16 residues. Study-wide results and caveats: Fewer deletions and N-nucleotide insertions were reportedly seen in common variable immunodeficiency TCR beta sequences.

The chain links TRBV2 to TRBJ1-5; D is perhaps TRBD1 (6 bases). Sequenced sample: peripheral blood mononuclear cells. This TCR was sampled from a human donor with common variable immunodeficiency. The CDR3 bases that were read are TGTGCCAGCAGCCTTGACAGGACCTTCGGCAATCAGCCC. It is translated as CASSLDRTFGNQP. The CDR3 as a whole reads CASSLDRTFGNQPQHF.